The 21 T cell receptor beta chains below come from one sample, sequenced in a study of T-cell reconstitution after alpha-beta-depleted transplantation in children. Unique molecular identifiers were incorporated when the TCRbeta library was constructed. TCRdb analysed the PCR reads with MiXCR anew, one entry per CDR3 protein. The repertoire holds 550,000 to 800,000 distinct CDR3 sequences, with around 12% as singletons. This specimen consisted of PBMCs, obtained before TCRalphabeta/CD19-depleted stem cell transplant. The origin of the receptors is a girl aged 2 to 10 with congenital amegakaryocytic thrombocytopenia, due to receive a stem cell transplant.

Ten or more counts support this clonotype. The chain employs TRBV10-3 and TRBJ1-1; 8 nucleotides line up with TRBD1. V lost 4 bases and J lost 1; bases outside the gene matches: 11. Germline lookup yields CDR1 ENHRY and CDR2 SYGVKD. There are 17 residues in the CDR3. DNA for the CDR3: TGTGCCATCAGTGGGCCACCGGAGGGGACAGGGAACACTGAAGCTTTCTTT. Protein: CAISGPPEGTGNTEAFF.

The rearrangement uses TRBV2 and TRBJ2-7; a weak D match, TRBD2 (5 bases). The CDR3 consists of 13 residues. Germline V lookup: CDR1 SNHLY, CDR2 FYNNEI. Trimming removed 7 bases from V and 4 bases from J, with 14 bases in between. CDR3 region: CASKRLPKYEQYF. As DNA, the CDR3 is TGTGCCAGCAAACGACTACCCAAATACGAGCAGTACTTC.

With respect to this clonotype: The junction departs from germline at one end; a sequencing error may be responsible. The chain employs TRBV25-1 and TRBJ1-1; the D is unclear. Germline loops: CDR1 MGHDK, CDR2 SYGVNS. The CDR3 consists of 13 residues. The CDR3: CAGSARRETEAFF. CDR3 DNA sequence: TGTGCCGGCAGTGCAAGACGGGAAACTGAAGCTTTCTTT.

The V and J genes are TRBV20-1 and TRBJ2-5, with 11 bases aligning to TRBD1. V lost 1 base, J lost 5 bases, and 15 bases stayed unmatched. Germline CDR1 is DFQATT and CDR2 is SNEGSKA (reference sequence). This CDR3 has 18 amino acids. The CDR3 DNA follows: TGCAGTGCTAGAGCCCTTGGACAGGGGGCGGTTATGGGTGAGACCCAGTACTTC. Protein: CSARALGQGAVMGETQYF.

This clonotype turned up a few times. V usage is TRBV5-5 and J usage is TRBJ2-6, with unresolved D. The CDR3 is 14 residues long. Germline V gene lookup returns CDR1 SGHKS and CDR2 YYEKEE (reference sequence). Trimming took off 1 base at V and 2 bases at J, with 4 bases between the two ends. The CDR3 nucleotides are TGTGCCAGCAGCTTGCGTACTGGGGCCAACGTCCTGACTTTC. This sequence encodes CASSLRTGANVLTF.

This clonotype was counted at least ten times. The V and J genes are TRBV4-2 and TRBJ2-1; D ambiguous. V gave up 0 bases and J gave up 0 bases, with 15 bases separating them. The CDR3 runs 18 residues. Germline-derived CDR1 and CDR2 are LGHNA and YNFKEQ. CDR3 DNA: TGTGCCAGCAGCCAAGATAGTACGCCCCTCTACTCCTACAATGAGCAGTTCTTC. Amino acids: CASSQDSTPLYSYNEQFF.

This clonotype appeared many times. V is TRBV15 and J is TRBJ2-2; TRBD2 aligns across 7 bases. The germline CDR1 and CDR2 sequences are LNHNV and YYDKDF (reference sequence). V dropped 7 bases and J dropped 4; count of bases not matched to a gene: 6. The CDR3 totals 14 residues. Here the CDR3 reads CATMRGLSTGELFF. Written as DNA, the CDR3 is TGTGCCACCATGCGGGGGTTGAGCACCGGGGAGCTGTTTTTT.

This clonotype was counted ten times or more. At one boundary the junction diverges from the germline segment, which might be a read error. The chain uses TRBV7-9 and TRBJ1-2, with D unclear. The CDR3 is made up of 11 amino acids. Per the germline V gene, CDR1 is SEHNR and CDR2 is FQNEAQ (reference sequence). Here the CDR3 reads CASSLDTGYTF. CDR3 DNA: TGTGCCAGCAGTTTAGACACTGGCTACACCTTC. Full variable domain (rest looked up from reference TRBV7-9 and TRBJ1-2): DTGVSQNPRHKITKRGQNVTFRCDPISEHNRLYWYRQTLGQGPEFLTYFQNEAQLEKSRLLSDRFSAERPKGSFSTLEIQRTEQGDSAMYLCASSLDTGYTFGSGTRLTVV.

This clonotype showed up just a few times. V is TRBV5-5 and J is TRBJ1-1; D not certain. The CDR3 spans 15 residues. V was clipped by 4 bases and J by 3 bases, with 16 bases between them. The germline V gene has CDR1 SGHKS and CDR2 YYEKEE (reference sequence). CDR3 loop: CASSLEYTKYTEAFF. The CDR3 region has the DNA TGTGCCAGCAGCCTAGAGTATACGAAGTACACTGAAGCTTTCTTT.

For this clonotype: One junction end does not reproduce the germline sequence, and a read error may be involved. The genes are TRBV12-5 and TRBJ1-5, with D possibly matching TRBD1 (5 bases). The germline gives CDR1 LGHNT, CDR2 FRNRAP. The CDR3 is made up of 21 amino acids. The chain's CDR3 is CASGLSVFQIDRDGRYQTQHF. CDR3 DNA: TGTGCTAGTGGTTTGAGTGTTTTCCAAATTGACCGGGACGGAAGATATCAGACCCAGCATTTT.

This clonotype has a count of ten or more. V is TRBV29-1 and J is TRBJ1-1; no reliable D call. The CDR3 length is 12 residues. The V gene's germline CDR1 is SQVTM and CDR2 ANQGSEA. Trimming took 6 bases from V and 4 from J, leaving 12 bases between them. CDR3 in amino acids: CSVELGTTEAFF. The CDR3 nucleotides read TGCAGCGTCGAACTGGGAACCACTGAAGCTTTCTTT.

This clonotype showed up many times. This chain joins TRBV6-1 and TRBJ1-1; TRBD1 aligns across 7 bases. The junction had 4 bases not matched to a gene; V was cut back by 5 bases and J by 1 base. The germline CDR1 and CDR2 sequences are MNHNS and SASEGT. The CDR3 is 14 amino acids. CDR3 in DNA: TGTGCCAGCAGTAGACAGGGCGCGAACACTGAAGCTTTCTTT. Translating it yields CASSRQGANTEAFF.

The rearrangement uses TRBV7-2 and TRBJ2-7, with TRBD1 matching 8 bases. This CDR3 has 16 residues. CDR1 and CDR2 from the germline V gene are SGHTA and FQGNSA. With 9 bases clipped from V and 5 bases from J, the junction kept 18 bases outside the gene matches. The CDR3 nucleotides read TGTGCCAGAAGCCAAAACTTCGGGACAGGTCATAACGAGCAGTACTTC. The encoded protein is CARSQNFGTGHNEQYF. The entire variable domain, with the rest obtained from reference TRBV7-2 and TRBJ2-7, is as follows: GAGVSQSPSNKVTEKGKDVELRCDPISGHTALYWYRQSLGQGLEFLIYFQGNSAPDKSGLPSDRFSAERTGGSVSTLTIQRTQQEDSAVYLCARSQNFGTGHNEQYFGPGTRLTVT.

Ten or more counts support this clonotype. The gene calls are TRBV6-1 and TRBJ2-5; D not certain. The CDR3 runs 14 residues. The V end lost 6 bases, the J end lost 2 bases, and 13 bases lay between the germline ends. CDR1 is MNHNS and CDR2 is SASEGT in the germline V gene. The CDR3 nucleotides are TGTGCCAGCAGAGAACGACAAAAACAAGAGACCCAGTACTTC. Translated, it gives CASRERQKQETQYF.

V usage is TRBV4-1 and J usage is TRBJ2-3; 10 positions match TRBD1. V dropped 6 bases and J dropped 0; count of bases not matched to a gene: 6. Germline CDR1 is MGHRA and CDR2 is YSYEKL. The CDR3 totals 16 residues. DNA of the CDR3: TGCGCCAGCAGGGACAGGGGGGGGGTTAGCACAGATACGCAGTATTTT. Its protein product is CASRDRGGVSTDTQYF.

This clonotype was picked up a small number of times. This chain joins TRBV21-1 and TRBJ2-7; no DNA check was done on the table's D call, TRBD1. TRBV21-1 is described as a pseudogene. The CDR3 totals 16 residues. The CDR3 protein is CASSKARGAEVYEQYF. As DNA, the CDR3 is TGTGCCAGCAGCAAAGCGCGAGGGGCGGAAGTCTACGAGCAGTACTTC.

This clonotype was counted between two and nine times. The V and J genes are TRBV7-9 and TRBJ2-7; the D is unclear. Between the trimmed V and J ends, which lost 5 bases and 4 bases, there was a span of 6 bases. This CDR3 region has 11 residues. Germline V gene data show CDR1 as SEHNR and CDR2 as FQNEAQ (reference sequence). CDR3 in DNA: TGTGCCAGCAGCGTGAAGTACGAGCAGTACTTC. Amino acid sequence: CASSVKYEQYF.

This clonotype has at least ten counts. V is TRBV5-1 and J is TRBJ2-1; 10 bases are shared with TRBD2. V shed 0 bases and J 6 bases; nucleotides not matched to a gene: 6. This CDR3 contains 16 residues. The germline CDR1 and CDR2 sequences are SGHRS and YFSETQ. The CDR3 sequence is CASSLDPSGSLNEQFF. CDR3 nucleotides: TGCGCCAGCAGCTTGGACCCTAGCGGGAGCCTCAATGAGCAGTTCTTC.

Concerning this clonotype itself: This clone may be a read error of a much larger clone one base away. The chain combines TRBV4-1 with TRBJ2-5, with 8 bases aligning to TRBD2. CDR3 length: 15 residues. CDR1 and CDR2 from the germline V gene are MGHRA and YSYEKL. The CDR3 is CAGSRWLAGKETQYF. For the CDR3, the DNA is TGCGCCGGCAGCCGTTGGTTAGCGGGAAAAGAGACCCAGTACTTC.

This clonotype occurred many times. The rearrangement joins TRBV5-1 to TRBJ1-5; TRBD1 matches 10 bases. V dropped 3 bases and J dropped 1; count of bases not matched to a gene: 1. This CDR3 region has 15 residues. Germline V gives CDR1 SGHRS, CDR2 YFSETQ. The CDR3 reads CASSWTGGSNQPQHF. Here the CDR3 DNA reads TGCGCCAGCAGCTGGACAGGGGGAAGCAATCAGCCCCAGCATTTT.

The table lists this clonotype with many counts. This CDR3 is CSARGSWISYNEQFF. The DNA for the CDR3 is TGCAGTGCTAGAGGTAGCTGGATCTCCTACAATGAGCAGTTCTTC. The chain combines TRBV20-1 with TRBJ2-1; D gene unclear. V lost 1 base and J 0 bases, leaving 10 bases between the germline ends. CDR3 size: 15 residues. Germline-derived CDR1 and CDR2 are DFQATT and SNEGSKA (reference sequence).